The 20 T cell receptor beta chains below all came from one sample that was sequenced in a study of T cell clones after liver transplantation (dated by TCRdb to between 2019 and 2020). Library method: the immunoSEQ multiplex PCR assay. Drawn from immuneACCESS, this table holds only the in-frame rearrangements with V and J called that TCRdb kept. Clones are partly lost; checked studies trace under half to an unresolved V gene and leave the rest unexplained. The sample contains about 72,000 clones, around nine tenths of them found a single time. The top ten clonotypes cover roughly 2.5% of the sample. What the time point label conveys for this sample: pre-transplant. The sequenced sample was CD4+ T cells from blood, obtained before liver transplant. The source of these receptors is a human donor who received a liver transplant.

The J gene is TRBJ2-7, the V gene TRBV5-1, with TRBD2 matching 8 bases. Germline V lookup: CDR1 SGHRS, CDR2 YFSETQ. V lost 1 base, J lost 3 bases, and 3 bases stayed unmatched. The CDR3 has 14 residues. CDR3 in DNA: TGCGCCAGCAGCTTGTCAGCGGGAGACTACGAGCAGTACTTC. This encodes CASSLSAGDYEQYF.

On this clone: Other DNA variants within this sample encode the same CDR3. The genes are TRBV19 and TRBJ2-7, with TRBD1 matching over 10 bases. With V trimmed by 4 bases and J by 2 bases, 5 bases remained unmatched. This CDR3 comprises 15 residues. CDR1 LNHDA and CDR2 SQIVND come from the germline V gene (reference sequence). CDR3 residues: CASSTSGQGTYEQYF. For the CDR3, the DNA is TGTGCCAGTAGTACCTCGGGACAGGGGACCTACGAGCAGTACTTC. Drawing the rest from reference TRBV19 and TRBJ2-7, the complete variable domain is DGGITQSPKYLFRKEGQNVTLSCEQNLNHDAMYWYRQDPGQGLRLIYYSQIVNDFQKGDIAEGYSVSREKKESFPLTVTSAQKNPTAFYLCASSTSGQGTYEQYFGPGTRLTVT.

CDR3 sequence (DNA): TGTGCCAGCAGCTTAGGGGGGACAGCCAAAAACATTCAGTACTTC. It specifies CASSLGGTAKNIQYF. J is TRBJ2-4 and V is TRBV11-3; D is possibly TRBD1 or TRBD2 (5 bases each). Trimming took off 1 base at V and 0 bases at J, with 7 bases between the two ends. This CDR3 spans 15 amino acids. Per germline, CDR1 SGHNT and CDR2 YENEEA.

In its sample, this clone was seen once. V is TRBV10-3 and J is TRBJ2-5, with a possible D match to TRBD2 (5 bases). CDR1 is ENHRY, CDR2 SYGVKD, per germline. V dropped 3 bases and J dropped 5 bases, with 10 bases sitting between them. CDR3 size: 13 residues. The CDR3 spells CAISEFREETQYF. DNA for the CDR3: TGTGCCATCAGTGAATTTAGGGAGGAGACCCAGTACTTC.

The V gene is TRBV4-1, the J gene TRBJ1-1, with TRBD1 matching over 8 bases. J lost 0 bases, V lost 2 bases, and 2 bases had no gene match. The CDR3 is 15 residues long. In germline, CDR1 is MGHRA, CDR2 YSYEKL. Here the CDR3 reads CASSQLQGVNTEAFF. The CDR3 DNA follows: TGCGCCAGCAGCCAATTACAGGGGGTGAACACTGAAGCTTTCTTT.

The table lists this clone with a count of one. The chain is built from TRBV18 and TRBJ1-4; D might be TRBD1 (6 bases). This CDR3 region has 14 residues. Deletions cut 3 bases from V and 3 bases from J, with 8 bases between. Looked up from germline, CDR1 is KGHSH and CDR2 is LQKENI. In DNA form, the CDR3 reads TGTGCCAGCTCACCGGGGGCAGCTAATGAAAAACTGTTTTTT. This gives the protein CASSPGAANEKLFF.

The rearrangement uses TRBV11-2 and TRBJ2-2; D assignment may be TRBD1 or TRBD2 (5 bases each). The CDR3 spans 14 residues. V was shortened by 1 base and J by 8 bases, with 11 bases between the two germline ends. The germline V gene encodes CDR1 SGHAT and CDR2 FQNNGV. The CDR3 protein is CASSLAARGGELFF. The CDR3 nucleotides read TGTGCCAGCAGCTTAGCGGCGAGGGGTGGGGAGCTGTTTTTT.

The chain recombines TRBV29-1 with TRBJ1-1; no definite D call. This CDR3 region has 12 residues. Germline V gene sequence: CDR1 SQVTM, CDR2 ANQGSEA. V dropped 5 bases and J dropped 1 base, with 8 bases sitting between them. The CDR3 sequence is CSVQTRNTEAFF. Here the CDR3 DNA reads TGCAGCGTTCAGACAAGGAACACTGAAGCTTTCTTT.

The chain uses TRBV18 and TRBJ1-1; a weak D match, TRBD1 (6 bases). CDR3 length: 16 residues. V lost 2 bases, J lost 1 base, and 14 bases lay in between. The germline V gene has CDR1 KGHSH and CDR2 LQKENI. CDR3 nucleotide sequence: TGTGCCAGCTCACCAAGGGGGTTACAGGGGAACACTGAAGCTTTCTTT. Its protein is CASSPRGLQGNTEAFF. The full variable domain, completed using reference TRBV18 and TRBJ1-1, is NAGVMQNPRHLVRRRGQEARLRCSPMKGHSHVYWYRQLPEEGLKFMVYLQKENIIDESGMPKERFSAEFPKEGPSILRIQQVVRGDSAAYFCASSPRGLQGNTEAFFGQGTRLTVV.

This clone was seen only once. CDR3 region: CAISLDSYNEQFF. The CDR3 DNA reads TGTGCCATCAGTTTGGACAGTTACAATGAGCAGTTCTTC. The genes are TRBV10-3 and TRBJ2-1, with TRBD1 as a possible D gene (6 bases). CDR3 length: 13 residues. Between the trimmed V and J ends, which lost 5 bases and 4 bases, there was a span of 9 bases. CDR1 is ENHRY, CDR2 SYGVKD, per germline.

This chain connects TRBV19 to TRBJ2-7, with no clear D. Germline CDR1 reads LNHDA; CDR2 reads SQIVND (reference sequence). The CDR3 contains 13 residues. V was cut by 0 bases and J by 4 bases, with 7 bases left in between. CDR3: CASSIDRGYEQYF. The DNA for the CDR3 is TGTGCCAGTAGTATAGATAGAGGTTACGAGCAGTACTTC.

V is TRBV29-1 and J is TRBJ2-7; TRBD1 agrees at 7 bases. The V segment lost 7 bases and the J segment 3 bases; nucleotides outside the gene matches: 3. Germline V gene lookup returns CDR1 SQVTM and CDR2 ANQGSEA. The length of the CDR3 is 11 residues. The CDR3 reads CSGRDSYEQYF. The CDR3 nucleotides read TGCAGCGGCCGGGACAGCTACGAGCAGTACTTC.

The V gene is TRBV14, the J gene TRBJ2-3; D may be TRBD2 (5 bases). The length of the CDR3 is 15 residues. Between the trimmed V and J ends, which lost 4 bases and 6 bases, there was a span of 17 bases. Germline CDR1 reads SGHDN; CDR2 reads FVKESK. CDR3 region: CASSPLGIRGDTQYF. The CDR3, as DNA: TGTGCCAGCAGCCCCCTAGGGATCCGAGGGGATACGCAGTATTTT.

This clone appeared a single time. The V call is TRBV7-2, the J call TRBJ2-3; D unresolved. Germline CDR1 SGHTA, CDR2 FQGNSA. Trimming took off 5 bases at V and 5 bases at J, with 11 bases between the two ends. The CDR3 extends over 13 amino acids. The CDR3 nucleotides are TGTGCCAGCAGCCCCCCGGGCCGAGATACGCAGTATTTT. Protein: CASSPPGRDTQYF.

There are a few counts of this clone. DNA of the CDR3: TGTGCCAGCAGCCCTACATTAGCGGGAGTACACGAGCAGTACTTC. Its translation: CASSPTLAGVHEQYF. The chain uses TRBV11-3 and TRBJ2-7; 9 nucleotides match TRBD2. The V and J ends lost 5 bases and 5 bases, in that order; junction bases with no gene match: 10. This CDR3 spans 15 amino acids. Germline V gene lookup returns CDR1 SGHNT and CDR2 YENEEA.

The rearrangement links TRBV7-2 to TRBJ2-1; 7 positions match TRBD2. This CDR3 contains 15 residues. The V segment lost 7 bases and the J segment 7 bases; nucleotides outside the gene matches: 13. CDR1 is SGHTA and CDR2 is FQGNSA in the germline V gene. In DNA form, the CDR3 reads TGTGCCAGCACCCGACTGGCGGGAGTGGCAAATGAGCAGTTCTTC. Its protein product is CASTRLAGVANEQFF.

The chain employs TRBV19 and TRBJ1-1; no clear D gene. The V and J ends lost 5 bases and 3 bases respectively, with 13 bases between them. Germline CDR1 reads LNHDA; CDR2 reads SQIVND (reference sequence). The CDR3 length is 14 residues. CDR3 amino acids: CASSPRASDTEAFF. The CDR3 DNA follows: TGTGCCAGTAGTCCGCGGGCCAGCGACACTGAAGCTTTCTTT.

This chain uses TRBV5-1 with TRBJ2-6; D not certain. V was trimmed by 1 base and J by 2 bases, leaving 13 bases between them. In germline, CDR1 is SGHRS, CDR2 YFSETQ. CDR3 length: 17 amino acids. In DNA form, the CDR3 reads TGCGCCAGCAGCTTGCCCAACGGCCTTGCTGGGGCCAACGTCCTGACTTTC. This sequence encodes CASSLPNGLAGANVLTF.

The CDR3 reads CASRSSGSFNEQYF. The CDR3 DNA follows: TGTGCCAGCAGATCTAGCGGGAGTTTCAACGAGCAGTACTTC. The rearrangement links TRBV6-5 to TRBJ2-7; 10 bases are a match to TRBD2. Unmatched junction bases numbered 7, after V lost 6 bases and J lost 5 bases. The CDR3 length is 14 residues. Germline loops: CDR1 MNHEY, CDR2 SVGAGI.

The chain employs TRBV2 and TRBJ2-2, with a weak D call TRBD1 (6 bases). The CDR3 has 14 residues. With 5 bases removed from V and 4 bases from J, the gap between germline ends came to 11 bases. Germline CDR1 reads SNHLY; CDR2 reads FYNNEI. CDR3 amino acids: CASSMDRFTGELFF. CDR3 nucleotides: TGTGCCAGCAGTATGGACAGATTCACCGGGGAGCTGTTTTTT.